The 24 T cell receptor beta chains listed next were all sequenced from one sample in a study of shared clonotypes between healthy human individuals. TCRdb's copy holds only in-frame clones and misses some; the assay was immunoSEQ multiplex PCR. This table holds roughly 2 million clones, 95% found once. The sample taken for sequencing was naive CD4+ T cells sorted from blood. The subset was: CD45RA+ positively selected. These receptor sequences come from a man younger than 35 in good health.

DNA of the CDR3: TGTGCCAGCAAGAACCTAGGGACAGGGGGAACTAATGAAAAACTGTTTTTT. Translation gives CASKNLGTGGTNEKLFF. The chain has TRBV28 and TRBJ1-4; TRBD1 matches 11 bases. CDR1 and CDR2 from the germline V gene are MDHEN and SYDVKM. CDR3 length: 17 residues. With 7 bases clipped from V and 1 base from J, the junction kept 8 bases outside the gene matches.

The rearrangement joins TRBV7-9 to TRBJ2-3; 9 positions match TRBD2. The CDR3 totals 18 residues. The V gene end was trimmed by 7 bases and the J gene end by 0 bases; junction bases not matched to a gene: 14. CDR1 SEHNR and CDR2 FQNEAQ come from the germline V gene (reference sequence). The CDR3 loop is CASTQRGLTSGSTDTQYF. The CDR3 coding sequence is TGTGCCAGCACCCAGAGGGGGCTGACTAGCGGTAGCACAGATACGCAGTATTTT.

To note about this clone: Additional DNA sequences in this sample encode the identical CDR3. J is TRBJ2-6 and V is TRBV27; no firm D call. Germline V lookup: CDR1 MNHEY, CDR2 SMNVEV (reference sequence). This CDR3 is built from 15 residues. Trimming cost V 0 bases and J 1 base, with 4 bases left between them. CDR3 DNA sequence: TGTGCCAGCAGTTTATCGCTTTCTGGGGCCAACGTCCTGACTTTC. Encoded protein: CASSLSLSGANVLTF.

This clone appeared a single time. The chain employs TRBV6-6 and TRBJ1-1, with D uncertain. Trimming pared 6 bases from V and 0 bases from J, leaving 14 bases between. Looked up from germline, CDR1 is MNHNY and CDR2 is SVGAGI (reference sequence). This CDR3 is 15 amino acids long. The CDR3 loop is CASSSPEQMNTEAFF. The CDR3 DNA reads TGTGCCAGCAGCAGTCCGGAGCAAATGAACACTGAAGCTTTCTTT.

The CDR3 protein is CASSLGQGSPTPNGYTF. The CDR3, as DNA: TGCGCCAGCAGCTTAGGACAGGGTAGTCCCACTCCCAATGGCTACACCTTC. This sequence joins TRBV5-1 and TRBJ1-2; 8 bases map to TRBD1. The CDR3 has 17 residues. The junction had 15 bases not matched to a gene; V was cut back by 2 bases and J by 6 bases. The germline gives CDR1 SGHRS, CDR2 YFSETQ.

This clone was seen a single time. This chain links TRBV5-1 with TRBJ1-5, with a weak D call TRBD1 (6 bases). CDR1 and CDR2 from the germline V gene are SGHRS and YFSETQ. V was trimmed by 0 bases and J by 7 bases, leaving 14 bases between them. The CDR3 is 15 amino acids. The chain's CDR3 is CASSLDTGHGQPQHF. As DNA, the CDR3 is TGCGCCAGCAGCTTGGACACAGGGCACGGCCAGCCCCAGCATTTT.

To note about this clone: This CDR3 is also generated by other DNA sequences in the sample. V is TRBV7-9 and J is TRBJ1-1; D not certain. Trimming cost V 5 bases and J 2 bases, with 9 bases left between them. From germline, CDR1 is SEHNR and CDR2 FQNEAQ (reference sequence). The CDR3 spans 13 residues. The CDR3 is CASSLTENTEAFF. The CDR3 DNA follows: TGTGCCAGCAGCCTGACCGAAAACACTGAAGCTTTCTTT.

The gene calls are TRBV7-9 and TRBJ1-2; no definite D call. Trimming cost V 0 bases and J 2 bases, with 10 bases left between them. CDR3 length: 15 amino acids. The germline gives CDR1 SEHNR, CDR2 FQNEAQ (reference sequence). CDR3 nucleotide sequence: TGTGCCAGCAGCTTAGCGGTTAAACCGAACTATGGCTACACCTTC. It is translated as CASSLAVKPNYGYTF.

The DNA of the CDR3 is TGCGCCAGCAGCCAAGTGGGGACAGGGGGCTTTCAGCCCCAGCATTTT. Protein sequence: CASSQVGTGGFQPQHF. This chain links TRBV4-1 with TRBJ1-5; the match to TRBD1 covers 12 bases. Losses at the gene ends were 1 base for V and 6 bases for J; bases not matched to a gene: 4. This CDR3 spans 16 amino acids. The germline gives CDR1 MGHRA, CDR2 YSYEKL.

J is TRBJ2-1 and V is TRBV11-3, with D perhaps given as TRBD1 or TRBD2 (5 bases each). Germline CDR1 reads SGHNT; CDR2 reads YENEEA. This CDR3 region has 13 residues. Trimming stripped 6 bases from V and 9 bases from J, with 15 bases between. The DNA for the CDR3 is TGTGCCAGCAGTGTGATGGGGGTTGGTGAGCAGTTCTTC. Residues: CASSVMGVGEQFF.

J is TRBJ2-7 and V is TRBV11-2, with D perhaps matching TRBD2 (6 bases). V gave up 0 bases and J gave up 7 bases, with 13 bases separating them. The CDR3 sequence is 14 residues long. CDR1 SGHAT and CDR2 FQNNGV come from the germline V gene. The CDR3 DNA sequence: TGTGCCAGCAGCTTAGATAAATACGGAGGGGAGCAGTACTTC. Protein sequence: CASSLDKYGGEQYF.

The chain joins TRBV5-1 to TRBJ2-7; the match to TRBD2 covers 12 bases. The germline V gene has CDR1 SGHRS and CDR2 YFSETQ. The CDR3 runs to 15 residues. V shed 0 bases, J shed 6 bases, and the junction held 4 bases outside the gene matches. CDR3 DNA sequence: TGCGCCAGCAGCTTGGTGACTAGCGGGAGTACCGAGCAGTACTTC. It codes for CASSLVTSGSTEQYF.

The chain uses TRBV5-1 and TRBJ2-3, with 9 bases matching TRBD2. The CDR3 spans 17 residues. Germline assignment: CDR1 SGHRS and CDR2 YFSETQ. The V gene end was trimmed by 0 bases and the J gene end by 0 bases; junction bases not matched to a gene: 5. The CDR3 nucleotides read TGCGCCAGCAGCTTGGGTGGTAGCGGGGGTAGCACAGATACGCAGTATTTT. This codes for CASSLGGSGGSTDTQYF.

This sequence joins TRBV25-1 and TRBJ2-3, with 7 nucleotides matching TRBD1. The CDR3 consists of 15 residues. V gave up 4 bases and J gave up 0 bases; unmatched junction bases: 4. In germline, CDR1 is MGHDK, CDR2 SYGVNS. CDR3 amino acids: CASSAQQGSTDTQYF. Here the CDR3 DNA reads TGTGCCAGCAGTGCCCAACAGGGGAGCACAGATACGCAGTATTTT.

Only one count was recorded for this clone. V is TRBV18 and J is TRBJ1-1; weak D call: TRBD1 (6 bases). Germline V gives CDR1 KGHSH, CDR2 LQKENI. This CDR3 has 12 amino acids. V gave up 2 bases and J gave up 6 bases, with 7 bases separating them. CDR3 amino acids: CASSPGTSEAFF. The CDR3 bases are TGTGCCAGCTCACCAGGGACATCTGAAGCTTTCTTT.

The chain combines TRBV23-1 with TRBJ1-2; tentative D call: TRBD1 (5 bases). TRBV23-1 is placed among ORFs of uncertain function. This CDR3 spans 15 amino acids. Trimming cost V 4 bases and J 8 bases, with 20 bases left between them. The CDR3 DNA follows: TGCGCCAGCAGTCCCGGACCGACGGGACCGGGGGGCTACACCTTC. Protein product: CASSPGPTGPGGYTF.

The rearrangement joins TRBV7-2 to TRBJ1-2; D remains ambiguous. The germline gives CDR1 SGHTA, CDR2 FQGNSA. Trimming shortened V by 1 base and J by 6 bases, and 6 bases separated the two germline ends. CDR3 length: 12 amino acids. The DNA of the CDR3 is TGTGCCAGCAGCTTAGATCCGAATGGCTACACCTTC. This codes for CASSLDPNGYTF.

The chain joins TRBV30 to TRBJ1-3; D is unresolved. This CDR3 has 15 amino acids. With 1 base removed from V and 0 bases from J, the gap between germline ends came to 10 bases. Germline V CDR1 and CDR2: GTSNPN, SVGIG (reference sequence). The CDR3, as DNA: TGTGCCTGGAGTGCCGACACGTTCTCTGGAAACACCATATATTTT. Its protein product is CAWSADTFSGNTIYF.

The chain employs TRBV27 and TRBJ2-7, with 8 bases fitting TRBD2. V gave up 3 bases and J gave up 3 bases; unmatched junction bases: 13. Germline assignment: CDR1 MNHEY and CDR2 SMNVEV (reference sequence). The CDR3 is 17 residues long. The CDR3 sequence is CASSFTTAAGVSYEQYF. The CDR3 region has the DNA TGTGCCAGCAGTTTTACGACTGCAGCGGGAGTGAGCTACGAGCAGTACTTC.

In its sample, this clone was seen once. The V gene is TRBV5-1, the J gene TRBJ2-5; 8 bases are shared with TRBD2. Per germline, CDR1 SGHRS and CDR2 YFSETQ. This CDR3 region has 14 residues. J gave up 3 bases and V 4 bases, and 5 bases lay outside the gene matches. The CDR3 coding sequence is TGCGCCAGCAGCCCCTCGACTAGCGAAGAGACCCAGTACTTC. Its protein product is CASSPSTSEETQYF.

The J gene is TRBJ2-6, the V gene TRBV11-2; possible D gene TRBD1, 5 bases. V lost 3 bases, J lost 0 bases, and 6 bases lay in between. Germline V gene lookup returns CDR1 SGHAT and CDR2 FQNNGV. The CDR3 is made up of 15 amino acids. DNA for the CDR3: TGTGCCAGCAGCTTGACAGACTCTGGGGCCAACGTCCTGACTTTC. Protein product: CASSLTDSGANVLTF.

The genes are TRBV5-3 and TRBJ1-5; D may be TRBD1 (5 bases). TRBV5-3 is noted as an ORF with a role that remains uncertain. The CDR3 runs to 15 residues. V lost 4 bases and J lost 3, with 14 bases in between. Here the CDR3 reads CARSVGTALNQPQHF. As DNA, the CDR3 is TGTGCCAGAAGCGTTGGGACGGCCCTCAATCAGCCCCAGCATTTT.

The chain recombines TRBV9 with TRBJ2-7; 10 nucleotides match TRBD2. Per germline, CDR1 SGDLS and CDR2 YYNGEE. The V gene end was trimmed by 4 bases and the J gene end by 6 bases; junction bases not matched to a gene: 10. The CDR3 runs 15 residues. The CDR3 reads CASSSLAGGGGEQYF. CDR3 DNA: TGTGCCAGCAGCTCGTTAGCGGGAGGAGGTGGCGAGCAGTACTTC.

The chain recombines TRBV30 with TRBJ1-2; 10 positions agree with TRBD1. Germline V gene data show CDR1 as GTSNPN and CDR2 as SVGIG (reference sequence). The junction had 11 bases not matched to a gene; V was cut back by 8 bases and J by 8 bases. The CDR3 sequence is 13 residues long. CDR3 protein: CAAIFGTGEGYTF. In DNA form, the CDR3 reads TGTGCCGCAATCTTTGGGACAGGGGAAGGCTACACCTTC.